This T cell receptor (beta chain) stems from a study of T cell responses to AZD1222 COVID-19 vaccine. This CDR3 spans 15 amino acids. Looked up from germline, CDR1 is SGHRS and CDR2 is YFSETQ. Trimming pared 8 bases from V and 7 bases from J, leaving 24 bases between. The data were produced by immunoSEQ multiplex PCR, yet TCRdb's version contains in-frame clones alone and is incomplete. The table lists around 60,000 clones, about 81% of them singletons. As regards this clone: Its antigen is still unknown.

General observations from the study: Vaccine-associated CD4 TCRs spanned spike, dominant at 160-218 and 743-854. All repertoire sampling was performed exclusively after the peak T cell response. The sample set comprised mostly white British donors with more females, and clonal diversity was possibly underestimated.

Recipients boosted at about 4 weeks or about 12 weeks are pooled. Sequencing used peripheral blood, obtained 28 days after the second AZD1222 dose. The chain uses TRBV5-1 and TRBJ1-2; a weak D match, TRBD1 (5 bases). The TCR comes from an adult who received the AZD1222 COVID-19 vaccine. DNA for the CDR3: TGCGCCAGTCTTCCTAGCCCGGACACCGGTTCTGGCTACACCTTC. This sequence encodes CASLPSPDTGSGYTF.